Listed below are T cell receptor beta chains from one sample, sequenced in a study of T cell changes during pregnancy in multiple sclerosis. Some clones are missing from TCRdb's copy, which holds only in-frame ones; the method was immunoSEQ multiplex PCR. In the table there are about 50,000 clones, 85% to 95% of which are singletons. Sequences were derived from CD4+ T cells from peripheral blood mononuclear cells, sampled in the second trimester of pregnancy. These receptors were taken from a female donor with multiple sclerosis, enrolled in a pregnancy study. Each CDR3 is given without its conserved first and last residue. The D gene is left open where the match is weak.

ASSLSGVDEQF	TRBV28	TRBJ2-1	.
ASSRTLTGELF	TRBV5-1	TRBJ2-2	.
ASSVGINYGYT	TRBV9	TRBJ1-2	.
ASSPQDTGFNTEAF	TRBV7-9	TRBJ1-1	.
ASGFGGPTYEQY	TRBV7-2	TRBJ2-7	.
VTSGGRGNQPQH	TRBV6-1	TRBJ1-5	.
ASTPGSLETQY	TRBV10-2	TRBJ2-5	.
ASSHRGADYEQY	TRBV4-2	TRBJ2-7	.
AEEGVSTDTQY	TRBV6-5	TRBJ2-3	.
ASSQEYPGQGAYGYT	TRBV14	TRBJ1-2	TRBD1
ASSSTGQGGDTQY	TRBV28	TRBJ2-3	TRBD1
ASSAAGNTEAF	TRBV10-1	TRBJ1-1	.
ASSLDSLEGEAF	TRBV11-3	TRBJ1-1	.
ASNRQGPYNSPLH	TRBV13	TRBJ1-6	TRBD1
ASSRLIGELF	TRBV9	TRBJ2-2	.
ASSSGLAGRGETQY	TRBV7-2	TRBJ2-5	TRBD2
ASSSIQANTGELF	TRBV5-4	TRBJ2-2	.